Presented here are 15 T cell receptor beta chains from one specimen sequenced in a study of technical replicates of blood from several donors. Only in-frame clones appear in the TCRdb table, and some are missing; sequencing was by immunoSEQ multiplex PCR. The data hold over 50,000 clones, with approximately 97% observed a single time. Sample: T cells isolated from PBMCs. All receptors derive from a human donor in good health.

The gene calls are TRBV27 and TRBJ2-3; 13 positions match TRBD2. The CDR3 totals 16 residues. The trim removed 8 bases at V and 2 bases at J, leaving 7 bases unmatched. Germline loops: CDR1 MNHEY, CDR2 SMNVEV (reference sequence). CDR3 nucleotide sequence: TGTGCCAGCTCCGGGACTAGCGGGGCTTACACAGATACGCAGTATTTT. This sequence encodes CASSGTSGAYTDTQYF.

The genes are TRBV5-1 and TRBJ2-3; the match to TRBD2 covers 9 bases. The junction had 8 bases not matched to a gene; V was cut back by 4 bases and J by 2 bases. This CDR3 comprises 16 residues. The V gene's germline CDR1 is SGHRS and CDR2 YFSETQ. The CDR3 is CASSPAPSGNTDTQYF. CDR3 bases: TGCGCCAGCAGCCCCGCCCCTAGCGGGAACACAGATACGCAGTATTTT. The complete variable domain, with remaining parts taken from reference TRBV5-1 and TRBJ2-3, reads KAGVTQTPRYLIKTRGQQVTLSCSPISGHRSVSWYQQTPGQGLQFLFEYFSETQRNKGNFPGRFSGRQFSNSRSEMNVSTLELGDSALYLCASSPAPSGNTDTQYFGPGTRLTVL.

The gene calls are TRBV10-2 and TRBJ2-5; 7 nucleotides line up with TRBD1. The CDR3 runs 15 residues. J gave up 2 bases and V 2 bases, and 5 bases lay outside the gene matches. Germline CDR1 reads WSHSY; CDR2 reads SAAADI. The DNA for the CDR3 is TGCGCCAGCAGTGAGGTCCCGGGACAGCAAGAGACCCAGTACTTC. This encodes CASSEVPGQQETQYF.

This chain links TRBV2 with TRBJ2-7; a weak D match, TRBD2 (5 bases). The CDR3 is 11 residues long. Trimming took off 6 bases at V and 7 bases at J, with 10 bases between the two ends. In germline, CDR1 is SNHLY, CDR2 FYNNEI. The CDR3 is CASSLRGEQYF. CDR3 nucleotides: TGTGCCAGCAGCCTCCGAGGGGAGCAGTACTTC.

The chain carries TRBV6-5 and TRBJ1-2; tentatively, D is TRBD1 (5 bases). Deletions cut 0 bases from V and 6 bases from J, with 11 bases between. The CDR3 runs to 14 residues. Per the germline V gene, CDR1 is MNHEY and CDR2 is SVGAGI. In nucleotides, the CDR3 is TGTGCCAGCAGTTACTCGGTCGGGGGAAATGGCTACACCTTC. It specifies CASSYSVGGNGYTF.

CDR3 coding DNA: TGTGCCAGCAGTCTGAAGGAGGTGGGGGGCTACACCTTC. Translating gives CASSLKEVGGYTF. This chain uses TRBV27 with TRBJ1-2; D is uncertain. CDR3 length: 13 residues. Trimming took off 5 bases at V and 8 bases at J, with 15 bases between the two ends. Germline V gene sequence: CDR1 MNHEY, CDR2 SMNVEV (reference sequence).

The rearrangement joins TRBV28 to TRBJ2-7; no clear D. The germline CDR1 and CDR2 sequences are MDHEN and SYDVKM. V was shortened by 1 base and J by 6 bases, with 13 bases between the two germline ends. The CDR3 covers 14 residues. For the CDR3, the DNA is TGTGCCAGCAGTTTATTCGCCACTCCGGGCGAGCAGTACTTC. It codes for CASSLFATPGEQYF.

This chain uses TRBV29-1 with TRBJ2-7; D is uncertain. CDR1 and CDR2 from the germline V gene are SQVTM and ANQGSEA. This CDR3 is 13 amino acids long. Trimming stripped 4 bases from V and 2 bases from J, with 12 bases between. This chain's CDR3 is CSVGGRFTYEQYF. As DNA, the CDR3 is TGCAGCGTTGGAGGCAGATTTACCTACGAGCAGTACTTC.

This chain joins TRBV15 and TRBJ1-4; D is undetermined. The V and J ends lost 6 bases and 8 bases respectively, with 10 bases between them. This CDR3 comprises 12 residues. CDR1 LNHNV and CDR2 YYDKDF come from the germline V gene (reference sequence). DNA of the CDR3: TGTGCCACCAGAAGTTCCGGGGAAAAACTGTTTTTT. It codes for CATRSSGEKLFF.

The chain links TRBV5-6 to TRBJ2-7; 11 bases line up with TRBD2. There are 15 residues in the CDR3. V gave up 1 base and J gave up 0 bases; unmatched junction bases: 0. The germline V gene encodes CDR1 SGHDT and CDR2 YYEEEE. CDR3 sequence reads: CASSLTSGGSYEQYF. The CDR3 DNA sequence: TGTGCCAGCAGCTTGACTAGCGGGGGCTCCTACGAGCAGTACTTC.

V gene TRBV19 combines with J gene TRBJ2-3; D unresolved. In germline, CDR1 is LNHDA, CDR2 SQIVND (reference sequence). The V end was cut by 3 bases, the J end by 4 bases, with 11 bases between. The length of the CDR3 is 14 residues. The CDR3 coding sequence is TGTGCCAGTAGTATGGAGTTAGCCCCAGATACGCAGTATTTT. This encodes CASSMELAPDTQYF. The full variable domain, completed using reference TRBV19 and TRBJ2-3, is DGGITQSPKYLFRKEGQNVTLSCEQNLNHDAMYWYRQDPGQGLRLIYYSQIVNDFQKGDIAEGYSVSREKKESFPLTVTSAQKNPTAFYLCASSMELAPDTQYFGPGTRLTVL.

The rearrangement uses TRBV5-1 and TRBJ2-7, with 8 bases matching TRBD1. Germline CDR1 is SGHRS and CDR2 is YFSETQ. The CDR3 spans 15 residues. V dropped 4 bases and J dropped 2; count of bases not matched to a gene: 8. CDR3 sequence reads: CASSARTGSAYEQYF. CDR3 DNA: TGCGCCAGCAGCGCCCGGACAGGGAGCGCCTACGAGCAGTACTTC.

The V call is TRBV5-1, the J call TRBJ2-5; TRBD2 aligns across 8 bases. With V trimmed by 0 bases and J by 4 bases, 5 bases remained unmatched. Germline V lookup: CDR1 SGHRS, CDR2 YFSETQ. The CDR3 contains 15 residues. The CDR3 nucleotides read TGCGCCAGCAGCTTGGCCCGGGGGGGTGGAGAGACCCAGTACTTC. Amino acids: CASSLARGGGETQYF. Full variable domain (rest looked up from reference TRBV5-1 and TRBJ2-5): KAGVTQTPRYLIKTRGQQVTLSCSPISGHRSVSWYQQTPGQGLQFLFEYFSETQRNKGNFPGRFSGRQFSNSRSEMNVSTLELGDSALYLCASSLARGGGETQYFGPGTRLLVL.

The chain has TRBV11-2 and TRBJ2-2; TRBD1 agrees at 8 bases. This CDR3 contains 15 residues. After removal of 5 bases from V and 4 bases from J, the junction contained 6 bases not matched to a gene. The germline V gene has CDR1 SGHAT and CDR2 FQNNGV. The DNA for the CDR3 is TGTGCCAGCAGCCTCGGGACAGGTCCCACCGGGGAGCTGTTTTTT. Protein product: CASSLGTGPTGELFF.

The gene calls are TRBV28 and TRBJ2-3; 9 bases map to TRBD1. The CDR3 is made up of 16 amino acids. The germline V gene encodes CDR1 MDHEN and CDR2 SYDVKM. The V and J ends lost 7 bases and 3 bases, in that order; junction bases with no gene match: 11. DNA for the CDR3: TGTGCCAGCAACGGACAGGGGCCGGTAGGAACAGATACGCAGTATTTT. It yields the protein CASNGQGPVGTDTQYF.